This T cell receptor (beta chain) is from a study of monozygotic twins with inflammatory bowel disease (dated by TCRdb to between 2017 and 2020). Describing the broader study: A total of approximately 28 monozygotic twin pairs were included in the full study, comprising nine German pairs (four IBD-concordant, five IBD-discordant) and 19 IBD-discordant Danish pairs. Within discordant pairs, disease-associated traits were sought mainly by comparing IBD patients with their genetically identical healthy co-twins. Each individual had, on average, about 151 000 unique TCRalpha sequences and 181 000 unique TCRbeta sequences available for analysis.

CDR1 and CDR2, per the germline V gene (reference sequence), are MNHEY and SMNVEV. Reading from cysteine to phenylalanine, the CDR3 counts 19 amino acids. The DNA sequence is not available. The library was built by means of 5' RACE. The input for every TCR library was roughly 3,200 ng of total RNA. cDNA was synthesized with SMARTScribe reverse transcriptase in eight separate reactions per sample. During cDNA synthesis, template switching was used to introduce unique molecular identifiers that contained a 6-nucleotide sample barcode. Amplification of TCRalpha and TCRbeta cDNA involved two nested PCRs of 16 and 9 cycles, and each PCR was followed by bead purification. Before amplification, the cDNA was treated with uracil DNA-glycosylase and purified using the QIAquick PCR purification kit. The second PCR was the step at which Illumina TruSeq-compatible adapters and sample-specific barcodes were added. Library quality and concentration were checked on TapeStation and Qubit, and libraries were pooled at 5 ng each. Pooled libraries were sequenced on an Illumina HiSeq2500 single-index Rapid Run with 2 x 100 bp reads and custom sequencing primers. The source study handled its data this way. MiGEC version 1.2.6 was used for UMI-based consensus assembly, which corrected PCR and sequencing errors. MiXCR version 2.1.1 was used for V(D)J alignment, clonotype assembly and CDR3 extraction. Gene usage, clonotype sharing and MAIT/NKT TCR abundance were normalised by analysing the top 1000, 10 000 and 20 000 clonotypes per sample. After downsampling to 27 000 UMIs, diversity was calculated as the inverse Simpson index using the vegan R package. Paired Mann-Whitney U tests were applied to discordant twin pairs, and Benjamini-Hochberg correction was used for multiple testing. TCRdb reprocessed the reads, reporting each CDR3 protein sequence once and no DNA. In this record, the V and J calls reflect TCRdb's handling and not the investigators' own analysis. The table of this sample itemizes fewer than 550,000 distinct CDR3 sequences. In total, the top ten clones hold roughly 2.5% of the sample.

From each donor, an approximately 2.5 ml peripheral blood sample was drawn into PAXgene tubes and stored at -80 degrees C. Total RNA was isolated from whole blood with the PAXgene blood miRNA kit on an automated QIAcube, without T cell sorting. Peripheral blood from monozygotic twin pairs who were concordant or discordant for inflammatory bowel disease underwent deep TCRalpha and TCRbeta repertoire profiling using unique molecular barcoding. Smoking habits were recorded for all twin pairs, and each individual was classified as a current, former or never smoker. The paper as a whole reports these results and caveats: Measured by the inverse Simpson index, TCRbeta repertoire diversity was lower in IBD patients than in their healthy co-twins. Distinction between different T cell subtypes could not be achieved in the analysis. Repertoire similarity did not differ between concordant and discordant twins, which could be due to limited statistical power. Fewer clonotypes were shared with other individuals by IBD patients than by healthy twins, most markedly in patients showing signs of disease activity. The results gave no support for a single strong signal or clonotype linked to IBD. Background noise and inter-individual variability may have been introduced into the repertoires by the differing immunosuppressive treatments among patients.

As regards this clonotype: This clone's antigen is unknown.

Sequenced: blood. The chain employs TRBV27 and TRBJ2-2; checking the TCRdb D call of TRBD2 is not possible without DNA. The sequence was obtained from a human donor with ulcerative colitis or Crohn's disease, or a healthy co-twin of an affected twin (not recorded which). This receptor has the CDR3 CASSLTPSGRARDTGELFF.